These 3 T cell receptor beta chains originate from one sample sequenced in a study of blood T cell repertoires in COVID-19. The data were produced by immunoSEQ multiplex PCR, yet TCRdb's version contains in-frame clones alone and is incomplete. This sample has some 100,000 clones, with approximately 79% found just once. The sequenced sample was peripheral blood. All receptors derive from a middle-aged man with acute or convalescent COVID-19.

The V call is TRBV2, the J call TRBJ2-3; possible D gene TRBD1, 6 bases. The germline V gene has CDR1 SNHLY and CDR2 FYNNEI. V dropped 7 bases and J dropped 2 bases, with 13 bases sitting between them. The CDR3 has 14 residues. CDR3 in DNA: TGTGCCAGCACCAGGGGCAGAGCCACAGATACGCAGTATTTT. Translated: CASTRGRATDTQYF.

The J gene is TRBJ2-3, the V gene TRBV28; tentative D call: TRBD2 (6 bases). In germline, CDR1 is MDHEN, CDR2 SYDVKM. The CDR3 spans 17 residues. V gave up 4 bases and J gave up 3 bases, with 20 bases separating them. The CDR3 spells CASSSPGPKGRTDTQYF. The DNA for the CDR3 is TGTGCCAGCAGTTCTCCGGGCCCAAAAGGGAGGACAGATACGCAGTATTTT.

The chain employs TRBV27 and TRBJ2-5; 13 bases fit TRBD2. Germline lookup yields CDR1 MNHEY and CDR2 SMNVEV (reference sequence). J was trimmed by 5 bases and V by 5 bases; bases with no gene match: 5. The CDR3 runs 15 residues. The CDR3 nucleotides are TGTGCCAGCAGTCCGGGGACTAGCGGGACGGAGACCCAGTACTTC. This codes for CASSPGTSGTETQYF.